These 30 T cell receptor beta chains originate from one sample sequenced in a study of CD8+CD57+ T cells in acquired aplastic anemia. TCR beta VDJ and CDR3 were profiled, and genomic DNA was the template. TCRdb independently ran MiXCR on the reads; one entry per CDR3 protein. Of 150,000 to 200,000 distinct CDR3 sequences in the sample, around 60% were seen once. The sample consisted of sorted CD4+, CD8+, or CD8+CD57+ T cells (not recorded which) from PBMCs. The receptors stem from a human donor in good health.

V is TRBV24-1 and J is TRBJ1-1, with a tentative D call TRBD1 (5 bases). Germline CDR1 and CDR2: KGHDR and SFDVKD. With 4 bases removed from V and 8 bases from J, the gap between germline ends came to 10 bases. The CDR3 sequence is 12 residues long. The CDR3 nucleotides read TGTGCCACCAGTGACTCAGGGTACGAAGCTTTCTTT. This gives the protein CATSDSGYEAFF.

V and J are TRBV19 and TRBJ1-5; 10 bases map to TRBD1. The CDR3 is 17 amino acids. Per germline, CDR1 LNHDA and CDR2 SQIVND (reference sequence). With V trimmed by 6 bases and J by 6 bases, 14 bases remained unmatched. The CDR3 protein is CASRPPKTGQGPQPQHF. The CDR3 nucleotides are TGTGCCAGTAGACCACCTAAGACGGGACAGGGGCCTCAGCCCCAGCATTTT.

This clonotype was seen repeatedly, ten times or more. The chain recombines TRBV5-6 with TRBJ1-2, with 9 bases that match TRBD1. Losses at the gene ends were 4 bases for V and 5 bases for J; bases not matched to a gene: 12. CDR1 is SGHDT, CDR2 YYEEEE, per germline. The CDR3 consists of 16 residues. CDR3 protein: CASSPWQGQGGYGYTF. The CDR3 DNA reads TGTGCCAGCAGCCCCTGGCAGGGACAGGGAGGGTATGGCTACACCTTC.

This chain joins TRBV24-1 and TRBJ2-1; D possibly corresponds to TRBD2 (7 bases). V was clipped by 3 bases and J by 6 bases, with 14 bases between them. Germline V gene lookup returns CDR1 KGHDR and CDR2 SFDVKD. The CDR3 spans 15 residues. CDR3 sequence: CATSDRGGPVNEQFF. The CDR3 DNA is TGTGCCACCAGTGATCGCGGGGGCCCAGTCAATGAGCAGTTCTTC.

Ten or more counts support this clonotype. The rearrangement links TRBV27 to TRBJ1-1, with D unclear. V was cut by 9 bases and J by 1 base, with 12 bases left in between. The CDR3 contains 13 residues. Germline V gene lookup returns CDR1 MNHEY and CDR2 SMNVEV (reference sequence). CDR3 nucleotide sequence: TGTGCCAGTAGGTGGGGAGGGAACACTGAAGCTTTCTTT. Translation: CASRWGGNTEAFF.

This clonotype turned up a few times. The chain combines TRBV4-1 with TRBJ2-7, with D unresolved. The V end lost 3 bases, the J end lost 3 bases, and 12 bases lay between the germline ends. CDR1 and CDR2 from the germline V gene are MGHRA and YSYEKL. The CDR3 spans 14 residues. CDR3 bases: TGCGCCAGCAGCCATAATGGGCCGGGCTACGAGCAGTACTTC. As protein: CASSHNGPGYEQYF.

This clonotype has just a few counts. Written as DNA, the CDR3 is TGCGCCAGCAATCGCTTGGGGGAGAACACTGAAGCTTTCTTT. Encoded protein: CASNRLGENTEAFF. The chain employs TRBV10-2 and TRBJ1-1; D may be TRBD1 (5 bases). V gave up 7 bases and J gave up 1 base, with 13 bases separating them. The CDR3 has 14 amino acids. Looked up from germline, CDR1 is WSHSY and CDR2 is SAAADI.

This clonotype appeared a single time. V and J are TRBV20-1 and TRBJ1-5, with no clear D. The CDR3 extends over 11 amino acids. The germline CDR1 and CDR2 sequences are DFQATT and SNEGSKA (reference sequence). Between the trimmed V and J ends, which lost 3 bases and 5 bases, there was a span of 5 bases. DNA of the CDR3: TGCAGTGCTAGGGTCGATCAGCCCCAGCATTTT. The encoded protein is CSARVDQPQHF.

The chain has TRBV20-1 and TRBJ2-1; 8 bases fit TRBD2. Trimming cost V 1 base and J 7 bases; bases outside gene matches: 6. Germline loops: CDR1 DFQATT, CDR2 SNEGSKA (reference sequence). The CDR3 totals 14 residues. CDR3 region: CSARAGGAENEQFF. Written as DNA, the CDR3 is TGCAGTGCTAGAGCGGGGGGGGCGGAGAATGAGCAGTTCTTC.

The CDR3 loop is CASSFHREGYGYTF. CDR3 bases: TGTGCCAGCAGCTTTCATCGGGAGGGCTATGGCTACACCTTC. This chain links TRBV5-7 with TRBJ1-2; no clear D. TRBV5-7 is an open reading frame, and its role is uncertain. This CDR3 comprises 14 residues. V was cut by 2 bases and J by 4 bases, with 12 bases left in between.

The chain employs TRBV9 and TRBJ2-5; 8 bases are shared with TRBD1. Germline trimming cut 0 bases from V and 4 bases from J; bases unmatched to any gene: 2. This CDR3 spans 14 amino acids. Looked up from germline, CDR1 is SGDLS and CDR2 is YYNGEE. CDR3 region: CASSVGQGRETQYF. DNA for the CDR3: TGTGCCAGCAGCGTAGGACAGGGGCGAGAGACCCAGTACTTC.

This chain links TRBV14 with TRBJ2-7, with D tentatively TRBD1 (6 bases). Trimming removed 2 bases from V and 0 bases from J, with 14 bases in between. This CDR3 spans 16 amino acids. CDR1 and CDR2 (germline): SGHDN, FVKESK. CDR3 amino acids: CASSQLDRSGSYEQYF. In DNA form, the CDR3 reads TGTGCCAGCAGCCAACTAGACAGGTCGGGCTCCTACGAGCAGTACTTC.

The chain recombines TRBV7-3 with TRBJ2-7, with TRBD1 matching over 8 bases. CDR3 length equals 14 residues. Germline V gene data show CDR1 as SGHTA and CDR2 as FQGTGA. V gave up 3 bases and J gave up 3 bases; unmatched junction bases: 4. The chain's CDR3 is CASSFGQGFYEQYF. The DNA of the CDR3 is TGTGCCAGCAGCTTCGGACAGGGTTTCTACGAGCAGTACTTC. Looking up the rest from reference TRBV7-3 and TRBJ2-7 gives the full variable domain: GAGVSQTPSNKVTEKGKYVELRCDPISGHTALYWYRQSLGQGPEFLIYFQGTGAADDSGLPNDRFFAVRPEGSVSTLKIQRTERGDSAVYLCASSFGQGFYEQYFGPGTRLTVT.

DNA of the CDR3: TGTGCCAGCGCGCCGACGGGGGTCGAGGAGCAGTACTTC. Its protein is CASAPTGVEEQYF. The V call is TRBV7-6, the J call TRBJ2-7, with D perhaps TRBD2 (6 bases). The CDR3 contains 13 residues. Trimming removed 8 bases from V and 7 bases from J, with 18 bases in between. CDR1 SGHVS and CDR2 FNYEAQ come from the germline V gene.

V and J are TRBV7-2 and TRBJ2-7, with D uncertain. Per the germline V gene, CDR1 is SGHTA and CDR2 is FQGNSA. Between the trimmed V and J ends, which lost 0 bases and 2 bases, there was a span of 5 bases. This CDR3 is built from 13 residues. The CDR3 region has the DNA TGTGCCAGCAGCTTAGCGCGTACCTACGAGCAGTACTTC. Protein: CASSLARTYEQYF.

The table lists this clonotype with many counts. CDR3 bases: TGTGCCACCAGTGAGGACAGGGGTTACACCGGGGAGCTGTTTTTT. It is translated as CATSEDRGYTGELFF. The chain employs TRBV24-1 and TRBJ2-2; 9 nucleotides agree with TRBD1. Germline lookup yields CDR1 KGHDR and CDR2 SFDVKD. The V and J ends lost 4 bases and 3 bases, in that order; junction bases with no gene match: 2. This CDR3 region has 15 residues.

This clonotype appeared many times. The chain couples TRBV20-1 to TRBJ1-4; 8 bases are a match to TRBD1. V trimming: 5 bases; J trimming: 5 bases; junction bases outside the gene matches: 7. Germline values: CDR1 DFQATT, CDR2 SNEGSKA (reference sequence). This CDR3 has 14 amino acids. The CDR3 DNA reads TGCAGTGCTGGCCCCGGACAGGGCAATGAAAAACTGTTTTTT. Protein: CSAGPGQGNEKLFF.

This clonotype was recorded many times. This chain connects TRBV7-6 to TRBJ2-2; D could derive from TRBD1 or TRBD2 (6 bases each). This CDR3 spans 17 amino acids. Germline V gene lookup returns CDR1 SGHVS and CDR2 FNYEAQ. V lost 0 bases, J lost 4 bases, and 15 bases lay in between. Here the CDR3 DNA reads TGTGCCAGCAGCTTAGCGGCCGGGGGCTATGTCACCGGGGAGCTGTTTTTT. Protein: CASSLAAGGYVTGELFF. The entire variable domain, with the rest obtained from reference TRBV7-6 and TRBJ2-2, is as follows: GAGVSQSPRYKVTKRGQDVALRCDPISGHVSLYWYRQALGQGPEFLTYFNYEAQQDKSGLPNDRFSAERPEGSISTLTIQRTEQRDSAMYRCASSLAAGGYVTGELFFGEGSRLTVL.

The V and J genes are TRBV12-3 or TRBV12-4 and TRBJ2-2; D perhaps matches TRBD1 (6 bases). This CDR3 is 14 amino acids long. V lost 7 bases to trimming and J lost 2 bases, with 11 bases between them. The CDR3 sequence is CASNLDRNTGELFF. In DNA, the CDR3 is TGTGCCAGCAACCTGGACAGAAACACCGGGGAGCTGTTTTTT.

This clonotype showed up just a few times. The chain joins TRBV7-2 to TRBJ2-5; D unclear. Looked up from germline, CDR1 is SGHTA and CDR2 is FQGNSA. This CDR3 is 14 amino acids long. V dropped 0 bases and J dropped 2 bases, with 7 bases sitting between them. The CDR3 sequence is CASSLARAQETQYF. The DNA of the CDR3 is TGTGCCAGCAGCTTAGCCCGGGCTCAAGAGACCCAGTACTTC.

The chain links TRBV30 to TRBJ2-5; 10 nucleotides line up with TRBD2. The CDR3 loop spans 17 amino acids. The germline V gene encodes CDR1 GTSNPN and CDR2 SVGIG (reference sequence). The V and J ends lost 1 base and 0 bases, in that order; junction bases with no gene match: 8. The CDR3 reads CAWSGGSGRSNQETQYF. The CDR3 coding sequence is TGTGCCTGGAGTGGGGGTAGCGGGAGGTCTAACCAAGAGACCCAGTACTTC. The entire variable domain, with the rest obtained from reference TRBV30 and TRBJ2-5, is as follows: SQTIHQWPATLVQPVGSPLSLECTVEGTSNPNLYWYRQAAGRGLQLLFYSVGIGQISSEVPQNLSASRPQDRQFILSSKKLLLSDSGFYLCAWSGGSGRSNQETQYFGPGTRLLVL.

The V call is TRBV5-5, the J call TRBJ2-1; 8 bases line up with TRBD1. The V segment lost 3 bases and the J segment 6 bases; nucleotides outside the gene matches: 5. Per germline, CDR1 SGHKS and CDR2 YYEKEE (reference sequence). This CDR3 comprises 14 residues. CDR3: CASSSPQGANEQFF. In DNA, the CDR3 is TGTGCCAGCAGCTCACCCCAGGGGGCCAATGAGCAGTTCTTC.

The chain joins TRBV19 to TRBJ2-7; possibly TRBD2 for D (6 bases). This CDR3 spans 15 amino acids. V shed 4 bases and J shed 0 bases, with 13 bases lying between them. Per germline, CDR1 LNHDA and CDR2 SQIVND (reference sequence). The DNA of the CDR3 is TGTGCCAGTAGTAGGGGGGTAATGGACTCCTACGAGCAGTACTTC. Its protein is CASSRGVMDSYEQYF.

The chain recombines TRBV29-1 with TRBJ2-7, with D uncertain. The CDR3 runs to 11 residues. Germline V gene sequence: CDR1 SQVTM, CDR2 ANQGSEA. The germline V and J ends were trimmed by 4 bases and 7 bases, with 11 bases remaining between them. CDR3 sequence: CSVAGELEQYF. The CDR3 coding sequence is TGCAGCGTTGCTGGGGAATTAGAGCAGTACTTC.

The chain is built from TRBV7-8 and TRBJ1-5; D perhaps matches TRBD1 (6 bases). V was pared by 6 bases and J by 4 bases, with 16 bases between. Germline CDR1 is SGHVS and CDR2 is FQNEAQ. The CDR3 totals 15 residues. The DNA of the CDR3 is TGTGCCAGCAGTGGCCAAGGACAGACAAATCAGCCCCAGCATTTT. As protein: CASSGQGQTNQPQHF.

V and J are TRBV7-9 and TRBJ2-1, with a possible D match to TRBD1 (7 bases). The CDR3 is made up of 13 amino acids. Germline CDR1 SEHNR, CDR2 FQNEAQ (reference sequence). Between the trimmed V and J ends, which lost 11 bases and 6 bases, there was a span of 17 bases. CDR3 in amino acids: CASPQGGRNEQFF. DNA for the CDR3: TGTGCCTCCCCGCAGGGGGGTCGCAATGAGCAGTTCTTC.

This chain links TRBV19 with TRBJ2-5; D is tentatively TRBD1 or TRBD2 (5 bases each). CDR3 length equals 15 residues. Germline CDR1 is LNHDA and CDR2 is SQIVND (reference sequence). Trimming left V 6 bases short and J 5 bases short, with 19 bases between. CDR3 sequence: CASSDLPGRGETQYF. The CDR3 bases are TGTGCCAGTAGCGATCTTCCGGGGCGAGGGGAGACCCAGTACTTC.

This rearrangement joins TRBV24-1 to TRBJ2-2; the D gene is possibly TRBD2 (6 bases). Trimming pared 6 bases from V and 1 base from J, leaving 20 bases between. CDR1 is KGHDR, CDR2 SFDVKD, per germline. The CDR3 is made up of 18 amino acids. CDR3 bases: TGTGCCACCAGTTACTCGATGGTGGGCGGGAAGAACACCGGGGAGCTGTTTTTT. Encoded protein: CATSYSMVGGKNTGELFF.

This clonotype was detected ten times or more. The V and J genes are TRBV7-9 and TRBJ2-2; 8 nucleotides match TRBD2. Losses at the gene ends were 3 bases for V and 6 bases for J; bases not matched to a gene: 6. Germline V gene sequence: CDR1 SEHNR, CDR2 FQNEAQ (reference sequence). The CDR3 is 15 residues long. CDR3 protein: CASSLAGGSAGELFF. CDR3 DNA sequence: TGTGCCAGCAGCTTGGCGGGAGGAAGTGCCGGGGAGCTGTTTTTT.

The CDR3 bases are TGTGCCACCAGCAGGGGACAGGGGGAAGGAGGAACTGAAGCTTTCTTT. It encodes CATSRGQGEGGTEAFF. The V and J genes are TRBV15 and TRBJ1-1; 11 nucleotides align to TRBD1. The CDR3 sequence is 16 residues long. Unmatched junction bases numbered 8, after V lost 3 bases and J lost 5 bases. Germline V gives CDR1 LNHNV, CDR2 YYDKDF (reference sequence).